This is a list of T cell receptor beta chains from one sample in a study of shared clonotypes between healthy human individuals. The protocol was immunoSEQ multiplex PCR, while the TCRdb copy is restricted to in-frame clones and leaves out a portion. The data contain about 2.1 million clones, about 93% of them seen just once; the ten biggest clones take up under 2%. What was sequenced was naive CD8+ T cells from PBMCs. These receptors were obtained from a man aged 18 to 29 in good health. Some clones in this sample may be carry-over from other donors' samples. The CDR3 runs from the conserved cysteine through the conserved F or W. The D gene is left open where the match is weak. Clone size is stated in some rows and not others, as once, few, many or a class when expanded.

V	size	D	J	CDR3	DNA
TRBV28	.	TRBD1	TRBJ2-3	CASSLGTELTDTQYF	TGTGCCAGCAGTTTAGGGACAGAGCTCACAGATACGCAGTATTTT
TRBV9	.	TRBD2	TRBJ2-2	CASSVSLAGDRTGELFF	TGTGCCAGCAGCGTATCTCTTGCGGGGGATCGGACCGGGGAGCTGTTTTTT
TRBV28	.	.	TRBJ2-5	CASSLGLQETQYF	TGTGCCAGCAGTTTAGGTCTGCAAGAGACCCAGTACTTC
TRBV5-6	.	.	TRBJ2-7	CASSPGTWRLDEQYF	TGTGCCAGCAGCCCAGGGACTTGGCGGCTGGACGAGCAGTACTTC
TRBV28	.	.	TRBJ1-1	CASRLTGGHIGTEAFF	TGTGCCAGCAGGCTAACGGGAGGTCATATAGGCACTGAAGCTTTCTTT
TRBV29-1	few	TRBD1	TRBJ1-1	CSARGLIGAFF	TGCAGCGCTAGGGGGCTGATTGGAGCTTTCTTT
TRBV4-1	.	TRBD2	TRBJ2-7	CASSPRTSGGGYEQYF	TGCGCCAGCAGCCCAAGGACTAGCGGAGGAGGCTACGAGCAGTACTTC
TRBV10-1	once	TRBD1	TRBJ2-7	CASSDRGRYEQYF	TGCGCCAGCAGCGACAGGGGACGGTACGAGCAGTACTTC
TRBV5-6	.	.	TRBJ2-7	CASSSRKEGGQRYYEQYF	TGTGCCAGCAGCTCCCGTAAGGAGGGGGGCCAGAGATACTACGAGCAGTACTTC
TRBV19	.	.	TRBJ2-2	CATAVAGELFF	TGTGCCACTGCGGTGGCCGGGGAGCTGTTTTTT
TRBV11-2	.	.	TRBJ1-5	CASSLSHSNQPQHF	TGTGCCAGCAGCTTATCCCATAGCAATCAGCCCCAGCATTTT
TRBV6-1	once	TRBD1	TRBJ2-2	CASSDTGVGELFF	TGTGCCAGCAGTGACACAGGGGTAGGGGAGCTGTTTTTT
TRBV5-8	.	TRBD1	TRBJ2-7	CASSSRTGASYEQYF	TGTGCCAGCAGCTCCCGGACAGGGGCCTCCTACGAGCAGTACTTC
TRBV7-8	.	TRBD2	TRBJ2-1	CASSQPGPGGSYNEQFF	TGTGCCAGCAGCCAACCCGGCCCGGGAGGCTCCTACAATGAGCAGTTCTTC
TRBV6-5	.	.	TRBJ2-4	CASSYSPTLAKNIQYF	TGTGCCAGCAGTTACTCGCCGACACTAGCCAAAAACATTCAGTACTTC
TRBV28	.	.	TRBJ2-7	CASSRTLARSYEQYF	TGTGCCAGCAGTCGAACTCTAGCGAGGTCCTACGAGCAGTACTTC
TRBV19	once	.	TRBJ1-4	CASQVSVGGSNEKLFF	TGTGCCAGCCAGGTATCTGTCGGAGGAAGTAATGAAAAACTGTTTTTT
TRBV4-1	.	.	TRBJ1-1	CASSQSGGAPLNTEAFF	TGCGCCAGCAGCCAGTCAGGAGGGGCGCCCCTGAACACTGAAGCTTTCTTT
TRBV5-5	.	.	TRBJ2-3	CASSLFPRSTDTQYF	TGTGCCAGCAGCTTGTTTCCGAGGAGCACAGATACGCAGTATTTT
TRBV7-8	.	TRBD1	TRBJ2-7	CASSTLRTGLSYEQYF	TGTGCCAGCAGCACCCTGCGGACAGGCTTATCCTACGAGCAGTACTTC
TRBV27	.	TRBD1	TRBJ2-7	CASSYKTGNYEQYF	TGTGCCAGCAGTTATAAGACAGGGAACTACGAGCAGTACTTC
TRBV6-1	.	.	TRBJ2-2	CASSEPLWVENTGELFF	TGTGCCAGCAGTGAACCCCTCTGGGTTGAGAACACCGGGGAGCTGTTTTTT
TRBV7-9	.	.	TRBJ2-2	CALLGPEGGELFF	TGTGCCCTCCTAGGCCCGGAAGGCGGGGAGCTGTTTTTT
TRBV7-9	.	TRBD1	TRBJ1-1	CASSPPSRTGDTEAFF	TGTGCCAGCAGCCCACCATCTCGGACAGGGGACACTGAAGCTTTCTTT
TRBV5-4	.	.	TRBJ2-5	CASSWNRRVEETQYF	TGTGCCAGCAGCTGGAACAGGAGGGTGGAAGAGACCCAGTACTTC
TRBV28	once	TRBD2	TRBJ2-1	CASSSRTSGQYNEQFF	TGTGCCAGCAGTTCACGGACTAGCGGCCAGTACAATGAGCAGTTCTTC
TRBV27	.	.	TRBJ2-3	CASSARVRPTPDTQYF	TGTGCCAGCAGTGCCCGGGTTCGCCCGACCCCCGATACGCAGTATTTT
TRBV29-1	.	.	TRBJ2-7	CSATGFYEQYF	TGCAGTGCCACAGGGTTCTACGAGCAGTACTTC
TRBV4-3	once	TRBD2	TRBJ2-2	CASSQDPAGGGTGELFF	TGCGCCAGCAGCCAAGACCCAGCGGGAGGAGGGACCGGGGAGCTGTTTTTT
TRBV15	once	TRBD1	TRBJ2-7	CATSGGQGVNEQYF	TGTGCCACCAGCGGCGGACAGGGAGTCAACGAGCAGTACTTC
TRBV7-7	once	.	TRBJ2-5	CASSSSPRGAQETQYF	TGTGCCAGCAGCTCCTCCCCGAGGGGAGCTCAAGAGACCCAGTACTTC
TRBV28	.	.	TRBJ1-5	CASRLRGPQHF	TGTGCCAGCAGACTCAGGGGGCCCCAGCATTTT
TRBV30	.	.	TRBJ1-2	CAWSVSNYGYTF	TGTGCCTGGAGTGTTTCTAACTATGGCTACACCTTC
TRBV6-1	.	.	TRBJ1-4	CASSERGPNEKLFF	TGTGCCAGCAGTGAAAGGGGCCCTAATGAAAAACTGTTTTTT
TRBV9	.	.	TRBJ1-2	CASSVGHTANYGYTF	TGTGCCAGCAGCGTAGGACACACAGCTAACTATGGCTACACCTTC
TRBV11-2	.	.	TRBJ2-1	CASSLDLIDLEQFF	TGTGCCAGCAGCTTAGATTTAATCGACCTTGAGCAGTTCTTC
TRBV28	.	.	TRBJ2-7	CATTTGLGAVYEQYF	TGTGCCACCACTACGGGACTTGGGGCCGTCTACGAGCAGTACTTC
TRBV9	.	.	TRBJ2-2	CASSVSHRKQNTGELFF	TGTGCCAGCAGCGTATCCCACAGAAAACAGAACACCGGGGAGCTGTTTTTT
TRBV6-5	once	.	TRBJ2-3	CASSYFGGSTDTQYF	TGTGCCAGCAGTTACTTTGGCGGTAGCACAGATACGCAGTATTTT
TRBV7-9	.	TRBD2	TRBJ2-4	CASSLALAGTKNIQYF	TGTGCCAGCAGCTTAGCCCTAGCGGGGACTAAAAACATTCAGTACTTC
TRBV10-3	once	TRBD1	TRBJ2-1	CASGTGAYNEQFF	TGTGCCAGCGGGACAGGGGCTTACAATGAGCAGTTCTTC
TRBV19	.	TRBD2	TRBJ2-2	CASSMTSGRLGELFF	TGTGCCAGTAGTATGACTAGCGGAAGGTTAGGGGAGCTGTTTTTT
TRBV11-2	.	TRBD1	TRBJ1-1	CASSLARDSNTEAFF	TGTGCCAGCAGCTTGGCTCGGGACAGCAACACTGAAGCTTTCTTT